These T cell receptor beta chains were read from a single sample in a study of neoadjuvant nivolumab and ipilimumab in lung cancer. TCRdb's copy holds only in-frame clones and misses some; the assay was immunoSEQ multiplex PCR. The sample lists around 10,000 clones, about four fifths occurring once. The sequencing used peripheral blood, collected before neoadjuvant nivolumab, alone or with ipilimumab. These receptors all stem from an adult with non-small cell lung cancer. Each CDR3 is given without its conserved first and last residue.

v_call	j_call	cdr3_aa
TRBV6-4	TRBJ1-1	ASSQGAWSTEAF
TRBV15	TRBJ1-1	ATSRDPTNTEAF
TRBV6-4	TRBJ2-1	ASSIAGGAYNEQF
TRBV10-1	TRBJ1-1	ASSEIGTGEAF
TRBV4-1	TRBJ1-4	ASSHLINRGRYEKLF
TRBV28	TRBJ2-1	ASSLDRRRNNEQF
TRBV19	TRBJ2-2	ASRLTSGRITGELF
TRBV11-2	TRBJ2-7	ASSFRPPRLAGGDEQY
TRBV18	TRBJ2-1	ASSGQGTYNEQF
TRBV9	TRBJ2-2	ASSVAVSGRGGELF
TRBV4-2	TRBJ2-1	ASSLVGSYNEQF
TRBV19	TRBJ2-2	ASSPRILSRELF
TRBV10-2	TRBJ2-2	ASSEHIGGLFERTGELF
TRBV5-5	TRBJ1-2	ASSSKETDFYGYT
TRBV14	TRBJ1-6	ASSQLGRLSPLH
TRBV5-6	TRBJ2-3	ASSLIRGGSNTDTQY
TRBV18	TRBJ2-6	ASSDRASGANVLT
TRBV4-1	TRBJ2-1	ASSQEVRTWVINEQF
TRBV11-2	TRBJ2-2	ASRKLGAGVGSSTGELF
TRBV18	TRBJ1-2	ASSPVQGARDGYT
TRBV15	TRBJ2-7	ATSREAGGTLDEQY
TRBV6-5	TRBJ2-1	ASSYYPGNEQF
TRBV5-4	TRBJ1-2	ASSPSVVGTGNYGYT
TRBV5-1	TRBJ2-7	ASSPTQGAMTEQY
TRBV9	TRBJ2-1	ASSVGPRIRTSGSSYNEQF
TRBV5-1	TRBJ1-1	ASSWGQGDTEAF
TRBV7-9	TRBJ1-1	ASSLLVTRSPLMNTEAF
TRBV27	TRBJ2-1	ASSLQTSPSYNEQF
TRBV6-1	TRBJ2-7	ASSVLITGTAYEQY
TRBV19	TRBJ1-2	ASSISGRDNYGYT
TRBV10-3	TRBJ1-2	AISVTTGGMD
TRBV18	TRBJ2-6	ASSPFPGTGANVLT
TRBV5-1	TRBJ1-1	ASSLEGRRRNTEAF
TRBV7-3	TRBJ1-2	ASTPGPGPSGYT
TRBV25-1	TRBJ2-7	ASSAPQPEQY
TRBV7-9	TRBJ2-2	ASTRAGVSGELF
TRBV6-6	TRBJ1-4	ASTRDGNEKLF
TRBV2	TRBJ1-1	ASRGTGLRTEAF
TRBV7-3	TRBJ1-1	ASSPDFSGTEAF
TRBV5-4	TRBJ2-5	ASSLPGRLAGRETQY
TRBV11-3	TRBJ2-7	ASSLDPASSYEQY
TRBV27	TRBJ2-3	ASSLAGGRSSTDTQY
TRBV7-9	TRBJ1-2	ASSRGWGAESYGYT
TRBV5-1	TRBJ2-1	ASSSDLAGGPNREQF
TRBV28	TRBJ1-1	ASSPTSRFNTEAF
TRBV2	TRBJ1-1	ASSGGRNTEAF
TRBV7-9	TRBJ1-2	ASSLVGTSNYGYT
TRBV9	TRBJ2-7	ASSTSGTSGSEQY
TRBV28	TRBJ2-7	ASSPPRRGKDLYEQY
TRBV10-1	TRBJ1-4	ASSQDGEKLF
TRBV27	TRBJ2-3	ASTATDTQY
TRBV19	TRBJ2-5	ASSMSQLETQY
TRBV7-2	NA	ASSFTSNTHEQY
TRBV5-4	TRBJ2-3	ASSITPGWDTDTQY
TRBV10-3	TRBJ2-2	AINAGLLAGSTGELF